This is a list of T cell receptor beta chains from one sample in a study of post-analysis software for immune sequencing data. TCRdb reprocessed the PCR reads with MiXCR, giving one entry per CDR3 protein. This sample has about 770,000 distinct CDR3 sequences; around 46% occur once, and the top ten carry 4.9%. Sequenced sample: blood. All receptors come from a girl between 10 and 17 years old with multiple sclerosis. Each CDR3 is given with its conserved first and last residue. The D gene is left open where the match is weak. Clone size is stated in some rows and not others, as once, few, many or a class when expanded.

V	J	size	D	DNA	CDR3
TRBV12-3/TRBV12-4	TRBJ2-1	NA	TRBD2	TGTGCCAGCACCCAGGGGACTAGCGGGAGCAGTGAGCAGTTCTTC	CASTQGTSGSSEQFF
TRBV20-1	TRBJ2-3	NA	TRBD2	TGCAGTGTTAAGGTGGCTAGCGGGCGCACAGATACGCAGTATTTT	CSVKVASGRTDTQYF
TRBV28	TRBJ2-7	NA	NA	TGTGCCAGCAGCTTAGGGACGGGAGTGGTTGGCTACGAGCAGTACTTC	CASSLGTGVVGYEQYF
TRBV7-9	TRBJ1-2	NA	NA	TGTGCCAGCAGCTTAGAGGGGGACCGGTATGGCTACACCTTC	CASSLEGDRYGYTF
TRBV29-1	TRBJ1-2	many	NA	TGCAGCGTTCGGCAGGAGTATGGCTACACCTTC	CSVRQEYGYTF
TRBV7-2	TRBJ2-5	few	TRBD2	TGTGCCAGCAACAGAGCGGGACTAGCGAACCAAGAGACCCAGTACTTC	CASNRAGLANQETQYF
TRBV5-1	TRBJ1-4	NA	NA	TGCGCCAGCAGCTTGAACCCGGACACAACTAATGAAAAACTGTTTTTT	CASSLNPDTTNEKLFF
TRBV20-1	TRBJ2-1	once	NA	TGCAGTGCTAGACTGGGCGGGATGAGCTCCTACAATGAGCAGTTCTTC	CSARLGGMSSYNEQFF
TRBV10-3	TRBJ1-5	few	NA	TGTGCCATCAGTGAGTCTTTCAATCAGCCCCAGCATTTT	CAISESFNQPQHF
TRBV6-2/TRBV6-3	TRBJ2-7	few	TRBD1	TGTGCCAGCCAAGCAGGGGGTCTCTACGAGCAGTACTTC	CASQAGGLYEQYF
TRBV15	TRBJ2-1	NA	NA	TGTGCCACCAGCAGCAAGGGTTTTGGTGAGCAGTTCTTC	CATSSKGFGEQFF
TRBV11-3	TRBJ2-1	NA	NA	TGTGCCAGCAGCGCCCGGGCCACCAAATCTTACGGCAATGAGCAGTTCTTC	CASSARATKSYGNEQFF
TRBV29-1	TRBJ2-1	few	TRBD2	TGCAGCGTTGAAGAGGGACTAGCCAATGAGCAGTTCTTC	CSVEEGLANEQFF
TRBV20-1	TRBJ2-7	NA	NA	TGCAGTGCGGACGTGGGGGACGATGCCTACGAGCAGTACTTC	CSADVGDDAYEQYF
TRBV5-1	TRBJ2-5	NA	NA	TGCGCCAGCCACTCGCCTCCACAAGAGACCCAGTACTTC	CASHSPPQETQYF
TRBV20-1	TRBJ2-7	few	TRBD2	TGCAGTGCTCGCGACCTTAGACTAGCAACCTACGAGCAGTACTTC	CSARDLRLATYEQYF